This TCR beta chain was observed in a study of CD8+ T cells in alopecia areata (dated by TCRdb to 2016 to 2019). About the investigation overall: The study used high-throughput TCRbeta sequencing to examine T cell clonal expansion in alopecia areata, in both the C3H/HeJ mouse model and human patients. TCRbeta CDR3 regions were amplified by immunoSEQ multiplex PCR using 35 Vbeta forward and 13 Jbeta reverse primers. Scalp tissue and sorted CD4+ and CD8+ peripheral blood T cells from patchy and totalis/universalis alopecia areata patients and from healthy controls were covered by human TCRbeta sequencing. Clonality in the scalp was compared among normal scalp (n=4), patchy alopecia areata scalp (n=8), and alopecia totalis/universalis scalp (n=8). RNA was extracted with the PAXgene miRNA kit for fixed scalp, the miRNeasy kit for PBMCs, and the RNeasy kit for mouse skin.

Lesional scalp punch biopsies and peripheral blood were collected from alopecia areata patients. PBMCs were isolated by density centrifugation and stained for CD3, CD4 and CD8, and CD4+ and CD8+ T cells were sorted on a FACSAria. Alopecia areata patients who were not treated were recruited through a multicenter biomarker study. For roughly five biomarker-study patients, blood CD8+ T cells were further sorted into NKG2D-low and NKG2D-high fractions. The CDR3 holds 11 amino acids from the cysteine to the phenylalanine. This entry keeps only the CDR3 DNA: 33 bases, framed from base 1. From the germline V gene, CDR1 is SQVTM and CDR2 is ANQGSEA. V was cut back by 6 bases and J by 2 bases, leaving a gap of 7 bases between them. The library was produced with the immunoSEQ multiplex PCR assay. For TCR sequencing, RNA was extracted from every sample and reverse transcribed into cDNA to serve as template. SuperScript III was used to make first-strand cDNA, primed with a 2:1 mix of oligo-dT and random hexamers. A synthetic immune receptor repertoire was used to gauge amplification bias, and whatever bias remained was removed computationally. Per the authors' processing: Raw reads were preprocessed to remove errors, and CDR3 was defined according to IMGT conventions as the region from the conserved cysteine to phenylalanine. To get clonality, Shannon entropy was normalized by log2 of the number of productive unique TCRs and the result was subtracted from 1. Whether scalp clones were CD4 or CD8 was inferred by matching scalp TCRbeta sequences against CD4 and CD8 repertoires sorted from blood. As stored in TCRdb, this immuneACCESS dataset retains in-frame rearrangements with V and J assigned. A fraction of the clones does not appear; measured against another copy, unresolved V genes explain less than half of the discrepancy, and the remainder lacks a known reason. V, J and clone size are taken as reported in that table, and D and trimming were inferred from the DNA itself. Present in this sample are approximately 120,000 clones, about 50% of which were seen just once. Together, the top ten hold 10% of the sample.

General study outcomes and caveats: Higher clonality and more expanded CD8+ clones were observed in lesional scalp than in normal scalp, particularly in alopecia totalis/universalis, a finding suggestive of antigenic drive. Scalp TCR repertoire analysis is complicated because resident alphabeta T cells in normal human skin are also sequenced, whereas mouse skin is dominated by gammadelta T cells. Shared TCR sequences between patients were less evident than in mice, which may be partly attributable to HLA diversity in the patient population.

The sample holds a few counts of this clone. The specificity of this receptor is unknown. Base-call qualities are not available, and no considerably larger clone is one nucleotide away. This TCR was recovered from a human donor with alopecia areata. The source material was NKG2D-low CD8+ T cells sorted from blood. The sample's cell subset or site label, decoded: sorted CD8+ NKG2D-low blood T cells. This sequence uses TRBV29-1 and TRBJ1-1, with an unclear D gene assignment. The CDR3 loop reads CSVLLNTEAFF. The base sequence is TGCAGCGTCCTACTCAACACTGAAGCTTTCTTT.